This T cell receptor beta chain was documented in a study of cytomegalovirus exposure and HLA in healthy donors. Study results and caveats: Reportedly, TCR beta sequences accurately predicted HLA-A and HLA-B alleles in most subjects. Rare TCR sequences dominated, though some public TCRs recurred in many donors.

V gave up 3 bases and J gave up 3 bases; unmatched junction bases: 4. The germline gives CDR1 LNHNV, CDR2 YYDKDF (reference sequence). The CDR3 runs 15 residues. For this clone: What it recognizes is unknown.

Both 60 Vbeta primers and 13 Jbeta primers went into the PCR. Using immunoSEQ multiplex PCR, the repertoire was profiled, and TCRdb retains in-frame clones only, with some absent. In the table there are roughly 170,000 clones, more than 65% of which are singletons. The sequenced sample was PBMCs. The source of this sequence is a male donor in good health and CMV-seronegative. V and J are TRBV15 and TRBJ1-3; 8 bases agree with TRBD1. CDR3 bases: TGTGCCACCAGCAGGGACAGGGCCGGTGGAAACACCATATATTTT. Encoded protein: CATSRDRAGGNTIYF. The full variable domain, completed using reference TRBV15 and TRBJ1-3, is DAMVIQNPRYQVTQFGKPVTLSCSQTLNHNVMYWYQQKSSQAPKLLFHYYDKDFNNEADTPDNFQSRRPNTSFCFLDIRSPGLGDTAMYLCATSRDRAGGNTIYFGEGSWLTVV.